Listed below are T cell receptor beta chains from one sample, sequenced in a study of chemoradiotherapy in HPV16-positive cancers. Assay used: immunoSEQ multiplex PCR; TCRdb lists only in-frame clones, some missing. The top ten hold about 5.8% of the sample, which has around 20,000 clones, roughly 89% seen once. Sample: blood, taken from a patient who underwent chemoradiotherapy. These TCRs come from a human donor with HPV-associated anogenital cancer. The CDR3 runs from the conserved cysteine through the conserved F or W. The D gene is left open where the match is weak. Size tells how often a clone was seen (once, few, many) or the class of an expanded clone, and some rows leave it out.

TRBJ2-5 TRBV5-1 15 - - TGCGCCAGCAGCTGGACGGGTACCGGCCAAGAGACCCAGTACTTC CASSWTGTGQETQYF
TRBJ2-5 TRBV20-1 11 - - TGCAGTGCTACTAGAGAAGAGACCCAGTACTTC CSATREETQYF
TRBJ1-5 TRBV5-8 18 - - TGTGCCAGCAGCTTGGGTACAGTTCCAACCGCGAGCAATCAGCCCCAGCATTTT CASSLGTVPTASNQPQHF
TRBJ1-1 TRBV29-1 13 - - TGCAGCGTTGAGATGGGGGGAGGAACTGAAGCTTTCTTT CSVEMGGGTEAFF
TRBJ2-5 TRBV7-3 14 - - TGTGCCAGCAGCTTAGGGGCGGGAACAGAGACCCAGTACTTC CASSLGAGTETQYF
TRBJ2-5 TRBV6-1 17 TRBD2 - TGTGCCAGCAGTGTACTTAGCGGGGGGGCGTTTGGAGAGACCCAGTACTTC CASSVLSGGAFGETQYF
TRBJ1-4 TRBV18 12 - - TGTGCCAGCTCACCACTGTCCGAAAAACTGTTTTTT CASSPLSEKLFF
TRBJ2-3 TRBV27 16 - - TGTGCCAGCAGTTTAAACTGGCGTCTGGGCACAGATACGCAGTATTTT CASSLNWRLGTDTQYF
TRBJ1-2 TRBV27 15 - - TGTGCCAGTTTCGGGATGACGGCTTCCAACTATGGCTACACCTTC CASFGMTASNYGYTF
TRBJ1-1 TRBV19 13 TRBD1 - TGTGCCAGTTCGGACAGGGCGAACACTGAAGCTTTCTTT CASSDRANTEAFF
TRBJ1-6 TRBV2 13 - few TGTGCCAGCGGTACAGGGAGGGAGAAACCCCTCCACTTT CASGTGREKPLHF
TRBJ1-4 TRBV4-1 15 - once TGCGCCAGCAGTGAATTCGGGACGTGGCGGGAAAAACTGTTTTTT CASSEFGTWREKLFF
TRBJ1-2 TRBV19 13 - - TGTGCCAGTAGTATCGAGACAAACTATGGCTACACCTTC CASSIETNYGYTF
TRBJ2-2 TRBV27 16 TRBD1 once TGTGCCAGCAGTTTCGGACAGGGGGCGAACACCGGGGAGCTGTTTTTT CASSFGQGANTGELFF
TRBJ2-7 TRBV6-5 15 TRBD1 - TGTGCCAGCAGTTACGTTCAGGGGGCGACCTACGAGCAGTACTTC CASSYVQGATYEQYF
TRBJ2-1 TRBV15 15 TRBD2 - TGTGCCACCAGCAGATCCCTGACGGGGGGGCGGGAGCAGTTCTTC CATSRSLTGGREQFF
TRBJ1-5 TRBV28 17 - - TGTGCCAGCAGTCCATCTCTAGGATCAAACAGCAATCAGCCCCAGCATTTT CASSPSLGSNSNQPQHF
TRBJ2-5 TRBV18 14 - - TGTGCCAGCTCACACTCTGCGGACGGAGAGACCCAGTACTTC CASSHSADGETQYF
TRBJ2-2 TRBV9 18 TRBD2 - TGTGCCAGCAGCTTTCAGACTAGCGGGGGGACTAACACCGGGGAGCTGTTTTTT CASSFQTSGGTNTGELFF
TRBJ2-3 TRBV5-1 16 TRBD1 once TGCGCCAGCAGGGGACAGGGCCTCACCTCCACAGATACGCAGTATTTT CASRGQGLTSTDTQYF
TRBJ2-1 TRBV6-1 14 - - TGTGCCAGCAGTGAAGAGGCCCCCCGAAGGGAGCAGTTCTTC CASSEEAPRREQFF
TRBJ2-5 TRBV9 15 TRBD2 once TGTGCCAGCAGCGTAGGTGGCGGGGGGGCGGAGACCCAGTACTTC CASSVGGGGAETQYF
TRBJ1-1 TRBV15 15 TRBD1 - TGTGCCACCAGCAGAGGACAGGGCCATAACACTGAAGCTTTCTTT CATSRGQGHNTEAFF
TRBJ2-5 TRBV29-1 17 TRBD2 - TGCAGCGTTGAAAAAGCAGAGCGGGGGGGCTCTCAGGAGACCCAGTACTTC CSVEKAERGGSQETQYF
TRBJ2-2 TRBV15 16 - - TGTGCCACCAGCAGAGATGGGGGTACGAACCCCGGGGAGCTGTTTTTT CATSRDGGTNPGELFF
TRBJ1-1 TRBV5-1 14 - - TGCGCCAGCAACCCTTCAGGGAGGAACACTGAAGCTTTCTTT CASNPSGRNTEAFF
TRBJ1-2 TRBV7-2 15 TRBD1 - TGTGCCAGCAGCTTAGGAGGGACAGGGGGCGCAGGCTACACCTTC CASSLGGTGGAGYTF
TRBJ2-2 TRBV19 16 - - TGTGCCAGTAGTATTTGGCGGCTGGGAATCACCGGGGAGCTGTTTTTT CASSIWRLGITGELFF
TRBJ2-4 TRBV5-1 14 - - TGCGCCAGCAGCGAAACAGGGTCCAAAAACATTCAGTACTTC CASSETGSKNIQYF